Reported below is one T cell receptor (beta chain). The CDR3 runs 16 residues. V was pared by 3 bases and J by 2 bases, with 5 bases of the junction left unmatched. The germline V gene encodes CDR1 MNHGY and CDR2 SVAAGI. The data derive from a study of regulatory T cells in long-lasting Graves disease. The time point is: newly diagnosed GD, antithyroid drugs for less than 3 months. PBMC RNA served as the TCR library source. HTBI primers from iRepertoire and Arm-PCR of CDR3 regions yielded the TCR beta libraries. TCRdb itself ran the multiplex PCR reads through MiXCR, one entry per CDR3 protein. The sample carries about 540,000 distinct CDR3 sequences, less than 15% recorded once. Separately, the same data were catalogued under a study of T cells in Graves' hyperthyroidism and ophthalmopathy. That work states: Using the HTBI primer set, a first-round RT-PCR was run on the TCR CDR3.

V and J are TRBV6-9 and TRBJ2-5; 11 bases match TRBD1. The receptor comes from a man younger than 40 with Graves disease. Here the sequenced sample was peripheral blood mononuclear cells (PBMCs), taken at new diagnosis, from a patient treated with antithyroid drugs. The CDR3: CASSYRDRGLQETQYF. CDR3 nucleotide sequence: TGTGCCAGCAGTTACAGGGACAGGGGGTTACAAGAGACCCAGTACTTC.